These 17 T cell receptor beta chains share one sample of origin, sequenced in a study of T cells in Graves' hyperthyroidism and ophthalmopathy. TCR beta CDR3 region amplification was performed from RNA transcripts. The HTBI primer set served for first-round RT-PCR of the TCR CDR3. TCRdb re-called the multiplex PCR reads through MiXCR, storing one row per CDR3 protein. The sample records around 500,000 distinct CDR3 sequences, about an eighth being singletons. The sequenced sample consisted of blood. The receptors were sampled from a woman aged 18-30 years with Graves' hyperthyroidism.

V usage is TRBV7-9 and J usage is TRBJ2-1; weak D call: TRBD2 (6 bases). V lost 5 bases to trimming and J lost 7 bases, with 18 bases between them. CDR3 length: 15 residues. CDR1 is SEHNR and CDR2 is FQNEAQ in the germline V gene (reference sequence). The DNA for the CDR3 is TGTGCCAGCAGCCCGCCGGTTTGGGAGGAGAATGAGCAGTTCTTC. It specifies CASSPPVWEENEQFF.

This clonotype was observed many times. The chain uses TRBV24-1 and TRBJ2-7, with a possible D match to TRBD1 (7 bases). V lost 5 bases and J lost 1, with 20 bases in between. Germline V lookup: CDR1 KGHDR, CDR2 SFDVKD. The CDR3 spans 17 residues. CDR3 protein: CATSVRSGGGPSYEQYF. In DNA, the CDR3 is TGTGCCACCAGTGTGCGGTCAGGAGGGGGCCCTTCCTACGAGCAGTACTTC.

This clonotype was detected ten times or more. This chain connects TRBV27 to TRBJ2-3; D is unclear. Germline-derived CDR1 and CDR2 are MNHEY and SMNVEV (reference sequence). Trimming shortened V by 8 bases and J by 5 bases, and 20 bases separated the two germline ends. There are 15 residues in the CDR3. The chain's CDR3 is CASSDHVGLGDTQYF. CDR3 DNA: TGTGCCAGCTCTGACCACGTCGGGTTGGGAGATACGCAGTATTTT.

There are many counts of this clonotype. The J gene is TRBJ2-1, the V gene TRBV3-1; 15 nucleotides align to TRBD2. The CDR3 sequence is 17 residues long. CDR1 is LGHDT, CDR2 YNNKEL, per germline (reference sequence). After removal of 0 bases from V and 4 bases from J, the junction contained 1 base not matched to a gene. The CDR3 region is CASSQDGLAGGYNEQFF. Written as DNA, the CDR3 is TGTGCCAGCAGCCAAGATGGACTAGCGGGAGGGTACAATGAGCAGTTCTTC.

This clonotype was detected many times. CDR3 sequence: CASNFPGGELFF. The CDR3 DNA reads as TGTGCCAGCAACTTCCCCGGAGGGGAGCTGTTTTTT. The rearrangement links TRBV2 to TRBJ2-2; no clear D gene. CDR1 is SNHLY, CDR2 FYNNEI, per germline. Trimming left V 7 bases short and J 8 bases short, with 11 bases between. The CDR3 is 12 residues long.

The chain recombines TRBV19 with TRBJ1-5, with D possibly being TRBD1 (5 bases). The V and J ends lost 1 base and 5 bases respectively, with 12 bases between them. The CDR3 totals 15 residues. CDR1 is LNHDA, CDR2 SQIVND, per germline (reference sequence). CDR3 DNA: TGTGCCAGTAGTATAGCGGGACGGGAGTATCAGCCCCAGCATTTT. Translation: CASSIAGREYQPQHF.

This chain links TRBV9 with TRBJ2-3; 7 bases line up with TRBD1. The ends lost 7 bases at V and 2 bases at J; junction bases unmatched: 16. This CDR3 is 17 amino acids long. CDR1 and CDR2 (germline): SGDLS, YYNGEE. The CDR3 loop is CASGSHVRDRVTDTQYF. CDR3 in DNA: TGTGCCAGCGGCTCTCATGTCCGGGACAGAGTCACAGATACGCAGTATTTT.

This clonotype was recorded many times. This sequence joins TRBV5-1 and TRBJ1-2; D gene unclear. The germline V and J ends were trimmed by 0 bases and 2 bases, with 8 bases remaining between them. CDR1 is SGHRS, CDR2 YFSETQ, per germline. The CDR3 covers 14 residues. The CDR3 DNA reads TGCGCCAGCAGCTTGGGGGATTTGAACTATGGCTACACCTTC. This codes for CASSLGDLNYGYTF.

This clonotype came up many times. The rearrangement links TRBV7-2 to TRBJ2-5, with TRBD2 identical over 7 bases. The J segment lost 6 bases and the V segment lost 1 base, leaving 8 bases of the junction unmatched. Germline-derived CDR1 and CDR2 are SGHTA and FQGNSA. This CDR3 region has 15 residues. The CDR3 here is CASSLDPGREKTQYF. The CDR3 DNA sequence: TGTGCCAGCAGCTTAGATCCAGGGAGGGAAAAGACCCAGTACTTC.

The table lists this clonotype with a few counts. The CDR3 DNA follows: TGTGCCAGCAGCTTGGGGACAGGCGTACTGACTAGCTATGGCTACACCTTC. It is translated as CASSLGTGVLTSYGYTF. The chain recombines TRBV5-4 with TRBJ1-2, with TRBD1 identical over 7 bases. The trim removed 0 bases at V and 4 bases at J, leaving 12 bases unmatched. Germline values: CDR1 SGHNT, CDR2 YYREEE (reference sequence). CDR3 size: 17 residues.

Ten or more counts support this clonotype. The rearrangement links TRBV6-1 to TRBJ2-1; D is perhaps TRBD2 (5 bases). The V gene lost 5 bases and the J gene lost 8 bases, with 10 bases spanning the gap. Germline CDR1 MNHNS, CDR2 SASEGT. The CDR3 is made up of 12 amino acids. CDR3 protein: CASSNLRDEQFF. The CDR3 coding sequence is TGTGCCAGCAGTAACCTGCGGGATGAGCAGTTCTTC.

This sequence joins TRBV7-3 and TRBJ2-5; D might be TRBD2 (6 bases). The V end was cut by 2 bases, the J end by 1 base, with 17 bases between. Germline values: CDR1 SGHTA, CDR2 FQGTGA. The CDR3 is made up of 17 amino acids. CDR3 DNA sequence: TGTGCCAGCAGCTTACTTGGGGGAGGACTCCCCCAAGAGACCCAGTACTTC. This sequence encodes CASSLLGGGLPQETQYF.

In regard to this clonotype: A much larger clone differs by one base, so this may be a read error. V usage is TRBV4-1 and J usage is TRBJ2-1; 13 nucleotides agree with TRBD2. Germline V gene data show CDR1 as MGHRA and CDR2 as YSYEKL. The J segment lost 4 bases and the V segment lost 0 bases, leaving 6 bases of the junction unmatched. The CDR3 extends over 18 amino acids. For the CDR3, the DNA is TGCGCCAGCAGCCAAGATCACCGGACTAGCGGGGGATACAATGAGCAGTTCTTC. Protein sequence: CASSQDHRTSGGYNEQFF.

This clonotype was observed many times. V and J are TRBV19 and TRBJ2-2, with 14 nucleotides matching TRBD2. Germline CDR1 LNHDA, CDR2 SQIVND (reference sequence). After removal of 11 bases from V and 3 bases from J, the junction contained 8 bases not matched to a gene. The CDR3 sequence is 16 residues long. CDR3 nucleotide sequence: TGTGCCGGGGGGACTAGCGGGAGAGTGGACACCGGGGAGCTGTTTTTT. Translation gives CAGGTSGRVDTGELFF.

This clonotype appeared many times. The rearrangement uses TRBV3-1 and TRBJ2-3; D perhaps matches TRBD2 (6 bases). Germline CDR1 and CDR2: LGHDT and YNNKEL (reference sequence). This CDR3 region has 14 residues. Trimming left V 7 bases short and J 5 bases short, with 16 bases between. The CDR3 nucleotides read TGTGCCAGCACCCCGCGAGAGGGACTAGATACGCAGTATTTT. It translates to CASTPREGLDTQYF.

In its sample, this clonotype was seen many times. The rearrangement joins TRBV29-1 to TRBJ2-1; the D gene is possibly TRBD2 (6 bases). Germline CDR1 SQVTM, CDR2 ANQGSEA. This CDR3 has 15 residues. V was cut by 0 bases and J by 2 bases, with 11 bases left in between. CDR3 sequence: CSVEDLGTPYNEQFF. The CDR3 region has the DNA TGCAGCGTTGAAGATCTTGGGACTCCCTACAATGAGCAGTTCTTC.

This clonotype turned up a few times. J is TRBJ1-1 and V is TRBV12-3 or TRBV12-4; no clear D. The CDR3 is 13 amino acids. V was shortened by 3 bases and J by 5 bases, with 10 bases between the two germline ends. The chain's CDR3 is CASSFGERTEAFF. The CDR3 DNA reads TGTGCCAGCAGTTTCGGGGAGAGGACTGAAGCTTTCTTT.